This entry lists 6 T cell receptor beta chains sequenced from one sample in a study of T cell changes during pregnancy in multiple sclerosis. Profiling relied on immunoSEQ multiplex PCR, and the TCRdb table lists in-frame clones only, not all of them. The repertoire holds about 34,000 clones, with roughly 93% as singletons. Material: peripheral blood, obtained in the second trimester of pregnancy. These receptors all stem from a female donor in good health, enrolled as a control in a pregnancy study.

This clone was counted a single time. CDR3 nucleotides: TGTGCCAGCTCACCACTGGGAGGAGGAAACAATGAGCAGTTCTTC. Amino acids: CASSPLGGGNNEQFF. This chain joins TRBV18 and TRBJ2-1, with D possibly TRBD2 on 6 matching bases. Trimming shortened V by 1 base and J by 5 bases, and 12 bases separated the two germline ends. The CDR3 sequence is 15 residues long. CDR1 and CDR2 (germline): KGHSH, LQKENI.

The chain employs TRBV15 and TRBJ1-5; maybe TRBD1 (6 bases). CDR1 and CDR2 (germline): LNHNV, YYDKDF (reference sequence). Deletions cut 1 base from V and 6 bases from J, with 22 bases between. This CDR3 contains 18 residues. CDR3 protein: CATSRASGVKGSGQPQHF. CDR3 nucleotides: TGTGCCACCAGCAGAGCCTCAGGGGTTAAGGGGTCCGGTCAGCCCCAGCATTTT.

In this sample, this clone is medium-sized. The V gene is TRBV6-6, the J gene TRBJ1-6, with D perhaps TRBD1 (5 bases). V was pared by 5 bases and J by 10 bases, with 12 bases between. In germline, CDR1 is MNHNY, CDR2 SVGAGI (reference sequence). This CDR3 region has 13 residues. The CDR3 region is CASSAGGGSPLHF. The DNA of the CDR3 is TGTGCCAGCAGTGCCGGCGGGGGGTCACCCCTCCACTTT.

The V gene is TRBV7-2, the J gene TRBJ1-3; possibly TRBD1 for D (5 bases). Deletions cut 4 bases from V and 1 base from J, with 14 bases between. Germline CDR1 is SGHTA and CDR2 is FQGNSA. The CDR3 runs 16 residues. CDR3 sequence (DNA): TGTGCCAGCAGCTCCACCGGGACTAAGTCTGGAAACACCATATATTTT. It specifies CASSSTGTKSGNTIYF. The full variable domain, completed using reference TRBV7-2 and TRBJ1-3, is GAGVSQSPSNKVTEKGKDVELRCDPISGHTALYWYRQSLGQGLEFLIYFQGNSAPDKSGLPSDRFSAERTGGSVSTLTIQRTQQEDSAVYLCASSSTGTKSGNTIYFGEGSWLTVV.

The gene calls are TRBV6-6 and TRBJ2-5; 13 nucleotides agree with TRBD2. Trimming took 6 bases from V and 4 from J; bases not matched to a gene: 8. From germline, CDR1 is MNHNY and CDR2 SVGAGI (reference sequence). The CDR3 extends over 16 amino acids. The CDR3 sequence is CASSPALAGGGETQYF. CDR3 DNA sequence: TGTGCCAGCAGCCCTGCACTAGCGGGGGGGGGAGAGACCCAGTACTTC.

V is TRBV6-1 and J is TRBJ1-5, with D uncertain. The CDR3 loop spans 13 amino acids. V dropped 1 base and J dropped 6 bases, with 7 bases sitting between them. Per germline, CDR1 MNHNS and CDR2 SASEGT. This CDR3 is CASSEGGGQPQHF. The CDR3 DNA is TGTGCCAGCAGTGAAGGCGGAGGTCAGCCCCAGCATTTT.